Each of the 3 T cell receptor beta chains below was sequenced from the same sample in a study of CD8 T cells in Susac syndrome. An amount of RNA that ranged from about 0.45 to 1 ug was reverse transcribed with random hexamers. From the immunoSEQ multiplex PCR reads, TCRdb called clonotypes with MiXCR, one entry per CDR3 protein. The sample has roughly 250,000 distinct CDR3 sequences, 90% to 96% seen once. The specimen sequenced was CD4+ T cells from PBMCs. These TCRs come from a human donor with Susac syndrome.

The rearrangement links TRBV20-1 to TRBJ2-2; 8 nucleotides line up with TRBD1. The CDR3 is 15 amino acids. Germline lookup yields CDR1 DFQATT and CDR2 SNEGSKA (reference sequence). Trimming took 6 bases from V and 5 from J; bases not matched to a gene: 11. CDR3 DNA: TGCAGTGCCCAAGGCGCGAACAGGGGGACCGGGGAGCTGTTTTTT. Translated, it gives CSAQGANRGTGELFF.

The rearrangement joins TRBV29-1 to TRBJ2-3, with 7 bases that match TRBD2. The V gene's germline CDR1 is SQVTM and CDR2 ANQGSEA. V lost 1 base, J lost 12 bases, and 4 bases stayed unmatched. The CDR3 totals 11 residues. Here the CDR3 reads CSVEAGGTQYF. The CDR3 nucleotides are TGCAGCGTTGAAGCGGGAGGAACCCAGTATTTT.

The CDR3, as DNA: TGCAGTGCGCGGACTAGCGGCGGGAGGGGTAATGAGCAGTTCTTC. Translated: CSARTSGGRGNEQFF. This chain joins TRBV20-1 and TRBJ2-1, with TRBD2 matching over 10 bases. This CDR3 contains 15 residues. Germline V gene lookup returns CDR1 DFQATT and CDR2 SNEGSKA (reference sequence). V was pared by 6 bases and J by 7 bases, with 12 bases of the junction left unmatched.